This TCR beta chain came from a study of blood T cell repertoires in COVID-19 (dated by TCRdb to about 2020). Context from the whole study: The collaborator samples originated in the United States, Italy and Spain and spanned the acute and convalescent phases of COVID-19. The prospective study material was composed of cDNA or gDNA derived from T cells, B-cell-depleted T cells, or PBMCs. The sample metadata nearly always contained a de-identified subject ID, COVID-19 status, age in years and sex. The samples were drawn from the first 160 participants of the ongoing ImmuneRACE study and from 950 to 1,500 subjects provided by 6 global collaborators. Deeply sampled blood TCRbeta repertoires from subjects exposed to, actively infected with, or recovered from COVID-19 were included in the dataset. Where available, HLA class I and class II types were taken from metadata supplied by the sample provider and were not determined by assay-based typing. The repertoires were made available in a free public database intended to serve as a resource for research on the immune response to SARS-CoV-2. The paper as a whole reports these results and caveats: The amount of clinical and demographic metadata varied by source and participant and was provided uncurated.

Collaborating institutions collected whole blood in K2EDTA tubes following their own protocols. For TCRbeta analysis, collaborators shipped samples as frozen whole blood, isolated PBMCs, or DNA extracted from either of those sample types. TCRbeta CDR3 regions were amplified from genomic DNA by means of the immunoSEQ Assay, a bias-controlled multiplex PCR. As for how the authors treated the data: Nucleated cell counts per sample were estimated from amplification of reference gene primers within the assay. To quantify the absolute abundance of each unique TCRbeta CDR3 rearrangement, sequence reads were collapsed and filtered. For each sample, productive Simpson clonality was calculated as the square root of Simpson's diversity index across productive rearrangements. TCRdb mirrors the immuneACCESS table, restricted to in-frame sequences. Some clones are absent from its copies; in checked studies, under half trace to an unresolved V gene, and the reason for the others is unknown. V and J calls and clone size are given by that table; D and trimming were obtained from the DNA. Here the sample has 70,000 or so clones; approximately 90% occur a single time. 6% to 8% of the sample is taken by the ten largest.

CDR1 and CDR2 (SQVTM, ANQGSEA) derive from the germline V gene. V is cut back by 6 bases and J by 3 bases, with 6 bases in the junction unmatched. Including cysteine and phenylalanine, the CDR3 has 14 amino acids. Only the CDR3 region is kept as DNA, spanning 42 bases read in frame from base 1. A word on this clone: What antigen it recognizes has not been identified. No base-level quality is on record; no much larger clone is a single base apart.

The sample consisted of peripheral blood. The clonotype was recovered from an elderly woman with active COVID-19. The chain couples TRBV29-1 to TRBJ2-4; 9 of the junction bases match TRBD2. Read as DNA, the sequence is TGCAGCGTCGGCGGGGGGGCAGGCAAAAACATTCAGTACTTC. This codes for CSVGGGAGKNIQYF. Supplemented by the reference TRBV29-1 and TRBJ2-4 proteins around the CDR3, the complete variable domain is SAVISQKPSRDICQRGTSLTIQCQVDSQVTMMFWYRQQPGQSLTLIATANQGSEATYESGFVIDKFPISRPNLTFSTLTVSNMSPEDSSIYLCSVGGGAGKNIQYFGAGTRLSVL.